One sample yielded the 27 T cell receptor beta chains listed below, sequenced in a study of cytotoxic CD8 clonotypes in ibrutinib-treated CLL. Data came from immunoSEQ multiplex PCR; TCRdb stores just in-frame clones and leaves some out. Of roughly 300,000 clones listed, roughly 76% are singletons. Here the sequenced sample was PBMCs, taken at disease progression, from a patient treated with ibrutinib. The receptors here all came from a human donor with chronic lymphocytic leukemia.

The gene calls are TRBV6-1 and TRBJ2-7, with TRBD2 matching 8 bases. This CDR3 is 15 amino acids long. Germline CDR1 and CDR2: MNHNS and SASEGT. J was trimmed by 1 base and V by 4 bases; bases with no gene match: 6. CDR3 sequence (DNA): TGTGCCAGCAGTGGGCGGGGGGTGCTTTCCTACGAGCAGTACTTC. Protein sequence: CASSGRGVLSYEQYF.

The CDR3 spells CASTRGQGAGDEQFF. CDR3 coding DNA: TGCGCCAGCACCCGGGGACAGGGGGCAGGAGATGAGCAGTTCTTC. The V gene is TRBV4-1, the J gene TRBJ2-1; 12 nucleotides line up with TRBD1. Germline CDR1 and CDR2: MGHRA and YSYEKL. The V segment lost 7 bases and the J segment 8 bases; nucleotides outside the gene matches: 9. This CDR3 region has 15 residues.

The chain recombines TRBV5-1 with TRBJ2-5; D possibly corresponds to TRBD1 (5 bases). CDR1 and CDR2 from the germline V gene are SGHRS and YFSETQ. There are 14 residues in the CDR3. Deletions cut 4 bases from V and 2 bases from J, with 12 bases between. CDR3 protein: CASSRTGYQETQYF. The CDR3 DNA is TGCGCCAGCAGCCGTACAGGTTATCAAGAGACCCAGTACTTC.

The chain carries TRBV6-5 and TRBJ1-1; D might be TRBD1 (6 bases). Germline V gives CDR1 MNHEY, CDR2 SVGAGI. CDR3 length equals 15 residues. V was trimmed by 7 bases and J by 3 bases, leaving 18 bases between them. CDR3 nucleotides: TGTGCCAGCAACCCCGCCGGGACATTCTACACTGAAGCTTTCTTT. Translation gives CASNPAGTFYTEAFF.

The chain recombines TRBV7-9 with TRBJ1-2; weak D call: TRBD1 (6 bases). The CDR3 totals 15 residues. Trimming left V 5 bases short and J 9 bases short, with 22 bases between. Germline V CDR1 and CDR2: SEHNR, FQNEAQ (reference sequence). The CDR3 DNA follows: TGTGCCAGCAGCCCCCGGGACACGGGGGGCTGGAGCTACACCTTC. Translation gives CASSPRDTGGWSYTF.

Points on this clone: Other DNA variants within this sample encode the same CDR3. The chain uses TRBV5-1 and TRBJ2-3, with D possibly TRBD2 on 5 matching bases. This CDR3 comprises 14 residues. Germline CDR1 is SGHRS and CDR2 is YFSETQ. The V and J ends lost 4 bases and 1 base respectively, with 10 bases between them. The CDR3 coding sequence is TGCGCCAGCAGCCGATTGGAGGGCACAGATACGCAGTATTTT. Translating it yields CASSRLEGTDTQYF.

The chain couples TRBV14 to TRBJ2-5; no reliable D call. Germline lookup yields CDR1 SGHDN and CDR2 FVKESK. V lost 3 bases, J lost 0 bases, and 5 bases lay in between. CDR3 length: 13 residues. This chain's CDR3 is CASSQLDQETQYF. The CDR3 bases are TGTGCCAGCAGCCAGCTAGACCAAGAGACCCAGTACTTC. The complete variable domain, with remaining parts taken from reference TRBV14 and TRBJ2-5, reads EAGVTQFPSHSVIEKGQTVTLRCDPISGHDNLYWYRRVMGKEIKFLLHFVKESKQDESGMPNNRFLAERTGGTYSTLKVQPAELEDSGVYFCASSQLDQETQYFGPGTRLLVL.

V and J are TRBV10-3 and TRBJ2-3, with 12 bases that match TRBD2. CDR1 is ENHRY, CDR2 SYGVKD, per germline. J lost 2 bases, V lost 11 bases, and 5 bases had no gene match. The CDR3 contains 14 residues. CDR3 in amino acids: CAARLAGDTDTQYF. The DNA for the CDR3 is TGTGCCGCCCGACTAGCGGGGGACACAGATACGCAGTATTTT.

This chain links TRBV18 with TRBJ2-7, with unresolved D. Germline assignment: CDR1 KGHSH and CDR2 LQKENI. The CDR3 extends over 13 amino acids. Trimming removed 4 bases from V and 0 bases from J, with 7 bases in between. The DNA of the CDR3 is TGTGCCAGCTCACTTGGCCGCTCCTACGAGCAGTACTTC. This encodes CASSLGRSYEQYF. The full variable domain, completed using reference TRBV18 and TRBJ2-7, is NAGVMQNPRHLVRRRGQEARLRCSPMKGHSHVYWYRQLPEEGLKFMVYLQKENIIDESGMPKERFSAEFPKEGPSILRIQQVVRGDSAAYFCASSLGRSYEQYFGPGTRLTVT.

The chain employs TRBV28 and TRBJ2-3; 9 bases map to TRBD1. CDR1 and CDR2 (germline): MDHEN, SYDVKM. The CDR3 is made up of 12 amino acids. The V segment lost 5 bases and the J segment 7 bases; nucleotides outside the gene matches: 1. This CDR3 is CASSGTGYTQYF. DNA for the CDR3: TGTGCCAGCAGTGGGACAGGGTATACGCAGTATTTT.

This clone was detected once. Written as DNA, the CDR3 is TGTGCCAGCAGAAGGACGGGCAAGAACACTGAAGCTTTCTTT. It is translated as CASRRTGKNTEAFF. The rearrangement joins TRBV2 to TRBJ1-1, with D hard to call. CDR1 SNHLY and CDR2 FYNNEI come from the germline V gene. The CDR3 length is 14 residues. V dropped 6 bases and J dropped 1 base, with 12 bases sitting between them. The variable domain in full, completed from reference TRBV2 and TRBJ1-1, reads EPEVTQTPSHQVTQMGQEVILRCVPISNHLYFYWYRQILGQKVEFLVSFYNNEISEKSEIFDDQFSVERPDGSNFTLKIRSTKLEDSAMYFCASRRTGKNTEAFFGQGTRLTVV.

The V call is TRBV19, the J call TRBJ1-6; possibly TRBD1 for D (6 bases). Germline CDR1 is LNHDA and CDR2 is SQIVND (reference sequence). V was trimmed by 8 bases and J by 10 bases, leaving 12 bases between them. This CDR3 spans 12 amino acids. The CDR3 spells CASLGTTSPLHF. CDR3 DNA sequence: TGTGCCAGTCTAGGGACAACATCACCCCTCCACTTT.

This chain uses TRBV13 with TRBJ2-3, with 7 bases aligning to TRBD2. CDR1 PRHDT and CDR2 FYEKMQ come from the germline V gene (reference sequence). The CDR3 contains 17 residues. J lost 2 bases, V lost 5 bases, and 13 bases had no gene match. As DNA, the CDR3 is TGTGCCAGCAGCCCCTACCGTCTAGCGGACCTCACAGATACGCAGTATTTT. It codes for CASSPYRLADLTDTQYF.

This chain uses TRBV7-3 with TRBJ2-5, with a weak D call TRBD1 (6 bases). The CDR3 is 14 residues long. Germline values: CDR1 SGHTA, CDR2 FQGTGA. Deletions cut 4 bases from V and 4 bases from J, with 13 bases between. The CDR3 DNA is TGTGCCAGCAGCTCCCGAGACAGGCCAGAGACCCAGTACTTC. Protein sequence: CASSSRDRPETQYF.

V is TRBV10-3 and J is TRBJ2-7; 7 bases fit TRBD1. The CDR3 runs to 15 residues. Germline loops: CDR1 ENHRY, CDR2 SYGVKD. The ends lost 3 bases at V and 0 bases at J; junction bases unmatched: 5. The CDR3 here is CAISEFQGVSYEQYF. The CDR3 DNA follows: TGTGCCATCAGTGAATTCCAGGGGGTCTCCTACGAGCAGTACTTC.

V gene TRBV18 combines with J gene TRBJ1-3; D gene uncertain. V was pared by 3 bases and J by 0 bases, with 12 bases between. The germline V gene has CDR1 KGHSH and CDR2 LQKENI. The CDR3 sequence is 16 residues long. CDR3 region: CASSPTVASSGNTIYF. The CDR3 DNA follows: TGTGCCAGCTCACCGACGGTAGCAAGCTCTGGAAACACCATATATTTT. Looking up the rest from reference TRBV18 and TRBJ1-3 gives the full variable domain: NAGVMQNPRHLVRRRGQEARLRCSPMKGHSHVYWYRQLPEEGLKFMVYLQKENIIDESGMPKERFSAEFPKEGPSILRIQQVVRGDSAAYFCASSPTVASSGNTIYFGEGSWLTVV.

This chain connects TRBV6-5 to TRBJ1-1; D is possibly TRBD1 (5 bases). The germline V gene encodes CDR1 MNHEY and CDR2 SVGAGI. The CDR3 runs to 13 residues. Trimming cost V 8 bases and J 0 bases, with 10 bases left between them. CDR3 sequence reads: CASWDRLNTEAFF. DNA of the CDR3: TGTGCCAGCTGGGACCGACTGAACACTGAAGCTTTCTTT.

This chain joins TRBV19 and TRBJ2-7, with 10 bases identical to TRBD2. The V gene's germline CDR1 is LNHDA and CDR2 SQIVND (reference sequence). This CDR3 comprises 15 residues. With V trimmed by 3 bases and J by 4 bases, 6 bases remained unmatched. The DNA for the CDR3 is TGTGCCAGTAGTATTGAGGCTAGCGGGGGATACGAGCAGTACTTC. Translation gives CASSIEASGGYEQYF.

The rearrangement links TRBV19 to TRBJ1-2; perhaps TRBD1 as D (5 bases). The V end was cut by 7 bases, the J end by 2 bases, with 14 bases between. The CDR3 length is 14 residues. Looked up from germline, CDR1 is LNHDA and CDR2 is SQIVND (reference sequence). This chain's CDR3 is CASIPPGRNYGYTF. Here the CDR3 DNA reads TGTGCCAGTATTCCTCCGGGACGGAACTATGGCTACACCTTC.

The gene calls are TRBV7-2 and TRBJ2-7; D perhaps matches TRBD2 (5 bases). Trimming removed 0 bases from V and 4 bases from J, with 13 bases in between. The CDR3 extends over 15 amino acids. Germline V gene sequence: CDR1 SGHTA, CDR2 FQGNSA. CDR3 residues: CASSLADGMAYEQYF. The CDR3 DNA reads TGTGCCAGCAGCTTAGCCGACGGGATGGCATACGAGCAGTACTTC.

The rearrangement uses TRBV13 and TRBJ2-5; maybe TRBD2 (6 bases). The CDR3 covers 15 residues. V gave up 2 bases and J gave up 2 bases, with 12 bases separating them. CDR1 is PRHDT, CDR2 FYEKMQ, per germline (reference sequence). CDR3 nucleotide sequence: TGTGCCAGCAGCTTACGAGCGGGTGGACAAGAGACCCAGTACTTC. Translated, it gives CASSLRAGGQETQYF.

CDR3 amino acids: CASSKGPTDTQYF. CDR3 DNA: TGTGCCAGTAGTAAGGGACCCACAGATACGCAGTATTTT. The chain recombines TRBV19 with TRBJ2-3; D may match TRBD1 or TRBD2 (5 bases each). V lost 4 bases, J lost 2 bases, and 7 bases lay in between. This CDR3 comprises 13 residues. CDR1 LNHDA and CDR2 SQIVND come from the germline V gene (reference sequence).

This chain uses TRBV9 with TRBJ2-7, with 9 bases fitting TRBD1. This CDR3 spans 14 amino acids. Per the germline V gene, CDR1 is SGDLS and CDR2 is YYNGEE. Trimming removed 3 bases from V and 3 bases from J; junction bases left unmatched: 4. The CDR3 sequence is CASSDGTGIYEQYF. The DNA of the CDR3 is TGTGCCAGCAGCGATGGGACAGGGATCTACGAGCAGTACTTC.

The chain combines TRBV5-4 with TRBJ2-3; D perhaps matches TRBD1 (5 bases). The CDR3 runs to 15 residues. Trimming pared 2 bases from V and 8 bases from J, leaving 18 bases between. Germline assignment: CDR1 SGHNT and CDR2 YYREEE (reference sequence). The CDR3 region has the DNA TGTGCCAGCAGCTTTTCTCAGGGTCCTGAAGGTACGCAGTATTTT. This gives the protein CASSFSQGPEGTQYF.

The chain has TRBV4-1 and TRBJ2-7; D gene unclear. Germline lookup yields CDR1 MGHRA and CDR2 YSYEKL. This CDR3 contains 18 residues. Between the trimmed V and J ends, which lost 1 base and 0 bases, there was a span of 19 bases. The CDR3 is CASSQVSSPERSSYEQYF. The CDR3 coding sequence is TGCGCCAGCAGCCAAGTTTCGTCCCCAGAAAGGAGCTCCTACGAGCAGTACTTC.

The genes are TRBV7-6 and TRBJ2-5; a weak D match, TRBD2 (7 bases). The CDR3 consists of 15 residues. V was trimmed by 2 bases and J by 5 bases, leaving 15 bases between them. Looked up from germline, CDR1 is SGHVS and CDR2 is FNYEAQ. CDR3 bases: TGTGCCAGCAGCTTAATCCGGGGGGCCAGGGAGACCCAGTACTTC. Encoded protein: CASSLIRGARETQYF.

This rearrangement joins TRBV12-5 to TRBJ2-3; D uncertain. Germline CDR1 reads LGHNT; CDR2 reads FRNRAP. The CDR3 totals 13 residues. Deletions cut 3 bases from V and 1 base from J, with 5 bases between. CDR3 in DNA: TGTGCTAGTGGTTTTGCTGGCACAGATACGCAGTATTTT. This translates into CASGFAGTDTQYF.